This T cell receptor beta chain originates from a study of shared clonotypes between healthy human individuals. Findings of the study overall: Clonotype sharing among donors was expected to depend on sequencing depth.

Replicate PCRs from sorted subsets contained approximately 190 ng DNA, which is roughly 30,000 T cell genomes. Per the study methods: ImmunoSEQ yielded junction-only sequences lacking quality scores, so filtering differed. TCRdb's table, derived via immunoSEQ multiplex PCR, lists solely in-frame clones and lacks some. That table supplies the V and J calls and clone size; D and trimming were determined from the DNA. The sample consists of roughly 2.2 million clones, more than 85% of them appearing once. For this clone: The antigen is undetermined.

The CDR3 has 15 amino acids. The germline gives CDR1 MNHEY, CDR2 SVGAGI. With 6 bases removed from V and 0 bases from J, the gap between germline ends came to 15 bases. This TCR was sampled from a young man in good health. Some clones in this sample may be carry-over from other donors' samples. Input material: naive CD4+ T cells from PBMCs. Subset of the sample: CD45RA+ positively selected. V and J are TRBV6-5 and TRBJ2-7; D might be TRBD1 (7 bases). This chain's CDR3 is CASRRTGDFSYEQYF. The CDR3 nucleotides are TGTGCCAGCAGGCGAACAGGGGACTTCTCCTACGAGCAGTACTTC.